In this sample, the clone carrying this T cell receptor beta chain turned up once. What it recognizes is unknown. Method: immunoSEQ multiplex PCR; TCRdb's copy keeps in-frame clones and lacks some. The sample lists 100,000 or so clones; around 89% were seen once. The sample originates from a study of T cell responses to AZD1222 COVID-19 vaccine. Overall study context: Analysis merged second doses at about 4 or about 12 weeks. Study-level findings and limits: Repertoires were obtained solely post-peak T cell response. The CD4 TCRs associated with vaccination extended across spike and predominated at 160-218 and 743-854.

V was pared by 4 bases and J by 1 base, with 5 bases of the junction left unmatched. The CDR3 is 17 residues long. CDR1 and CDR2 (germline): SGDLS, YYNGEE. This TCR came from an adult in good health. The chain combines TRBV9 with TRBJ2-2; 12 bases are shared with TRBD2. Here the sequenced sample was peripheral blood, taken on day 0 of AZD1222 vaccination. CDR3 loop: CASSRTSGTMNTGELFF. The CDR3 DNA follows: TGTGCCAGCAGCCGGACTAGCGGGACTATGAACACCGGGGAGCTGTTTTTT.